Each of the 18 T cell receptor beta chains below was sequenced from the same sample in a study of cytomegalovirus exposure and HLA in healthy donors. It was with 60 Vbeta and 13 Jbeta primers that the PCR ran. Here immunoSEQ multiplex PCR was the method, and the copy in TCRdb shows in-frame clones only, minus some. The sample has about 120,000 clones, about 68% seen once. Sequencing was performed on PBMCs. The receptors stem from a woman in her forties or fifties in good health and CMV-seropositive.

J is TRBJ1-4 and V is TRBV5-4; tentative D call: TRBD1 (5 bases). This CDR3 spans 14 amino acids. CDR1 is SGHNT, CDR2 YYREEE, per germline (reference sequence). V shed 2 bases and J shed 0 bases, with 5 bases lying between them. In DNA, the CDR3 is TGTGCCAGCAGCTTAGGGGCAACTAATGAAAAACTGTTTTTT. Residues: CASSLGATNEKLFF.

This chain joins TRBV25-1 and TRBJ2-7; 9 nucleotides agree with TRBD1. The CDR3 extends over 14 amino acids. Germline assignment: CDR1 MGHDK and CDR2 SYGVNS. The J segment lost 0 bases and the V segment lost 7 bases, leaving 4 bases of the junction unmatched. CDR3 amino acids: CASKETGGSYEQYF. CDR3 DNA sequence: TGTGCCAGCAAAGAGACAGGGGGCTCCTACGAGCAGTACTTC.

This clone has more than one count but fewer than ten. The gene calls are TRBV12-5 and TRBJ2-3, with D possibly being TRBD1 (5 bases). V was trimmed by 1 base and J by 3 bases, leaving 11 bases between them. The CDR3 has 15 residues. Germline CDR1 is LGHNT and CDR2 is FRNRAP. CDR3 nucleotides: TGTGCTAGTGGTTTGGGACAGTCACAAACAGATACGCAGTATTTT. This codes for CASGLGQSQTDTQYF. Full variable domain (outside the CDR3, taken from reference TRBV12-5 and TRBJ2-3): DARVTQTPRHKVTEMGQEVTMRCQPILGHNTVFWYRQTMMQGLELLAYFRNRAPLDDSGMPKDRFSAEMPDATLATLKIQPSEPRDSAVYFCASGLGQSQTDTQYFGPGTRLTVL.

This chain links TRBV7-7 with TRBJ1-2; D uncertain. This CDR3 spans 14 amino acids. From germline, CDR1 is SSHAT and CDR2 FNYEAQ (reference sequence). V lost 5 bases and J lost 4, with 14 bases in between. CDR3 coding DNA: TGTGCCAGCAGCCGAAGCGAGGGTCTCTATGGCTACACCTTC. Protein: CASSRSEGLYGYTF.

The V call is TRBV6-1, the J call TRBJ1-5; 10 bases align to TRBD1. V gave up 3 bases and J gave up 3 bases; unmatched junction bases: 8. CDR3 length: 17 amino acids. Looked up from germline, CDR1 is MNHNS and CDR2 is SASEGT. The CDR3 is CASSDQRDRGPNQPQHF. For the CDR3, the DNA is TGTGCCAGCAGTGATCAAAGGGACAGGGGACCCAATCAGCCCCAGCATTTT.

With respect to this clone: The sample holds other DNA sequences that translate to the same CDR3. The CDR3 DNA reads TGCGCCAGCAGCTTGGGCGGGAGTAGGACGGAGACCCAGTACTTC. Translated: CASSLGGSRTETQYF. The chain combines TRBV5-1 with TRBJ2-5; 7 nucleotides align to TRBD2. Germline CDR1 and CDR2: SGHRS and YFSETQ. The CDR3 is 15 residues long. V lost 0 bases to trimming and J lost 5 bases; unmatched junction nucleotides: 7.

There are a few counts of this clone. This chain joins TRBV18 and TRBJ1-2; D is unclear. CDR3 length: 18 residues. V was shortened by 0 bases and J by 6 bases, with 23 bases between the two germline ends. Germline values: CDR1 KGHSH, CDR2 LQKENI. The CDR3 bases are TGTGCCAGCTCACCACCCAATCTGAGAGGGAGTAAAGTCGATGGCTACACCTTC. Translated, it gives CASSPPNLRGSKVDGYTF.

This sequence joins TRBV19 and TRBJ1-2, with 11 bases aligning to TRBD1. Germline CDR1 reads LNHDA; CDR2 reads SQIVND (reference sequence). This CDR3 is 13 amino acids long. Losses at the gene ends were 9 bases for V and 5 bases for J; bases not matched to a gene: 5. This chain's CDR3 is CASAGTGGYGYTF. The CDR3 DNA reads as TGTGCCAGCGCCGGGACAGGGGGATATGGCTACACCTTC.

The V and J genes are TRBV27 and TRBJ2-5, with a weak D call TRBD2 (6 bases). The germline CDR1 and CDR2 sequences are MNHEY and SMNVEV (reference sequence). CDR3 length: 16 amino acids. Trimming stripped 6 bases from V and 3 bases from J, with 20 bases between. The CDR3 nucleotides are TGTGCCAGCAGCTCTCTCGAGACTAGAGGCGAAGAGACCCAGTACTTC. It yields the protein CASSSLETRGEETQYF.

This clone appeared a few times. This sequence joins TRBV2 and TRBJ2-1; no definite D call. The CDR3 sequence is 13 residues long. Trimming left V 4 bases short and J 4 bases short, with 8 bases between. Germline loops: CDR1 SNHLY, CDR2 FYNNEI. CDR3 nucleotide sequence: TGTGCCAGCAGTGCTGACACGTACAATGAGCAGTTCTTC. Its translation: CASSADTYNEQFF.

Turning to this clone: At one end the junction does not follow the germline gene, possibly because of a read error. V and J are TRBV5-1 and TRBJ1-1, with D perhaps matching TRBD1 (6 bases). The CDR3 runs to 14 residues. The V gene's germline CDR1 is SGHRS and CDR2 YFSETQ. DNA for the CDR3: TGCGCCAGCAGCTTGGGAGTAGGGACAACTGGAGCTTTCTTT. Translation gives CASSLGVGTTGAFF.

A remark on this clone: Likely a read error: the CDR3 ends without its conserved phenylalanine or tryptophan. The chain employs TRBV7-2 and TRBJ1-3; no clear D gene. The germline V and J ends were trimmed by 6 bases and 0 bases, with 18 bases remaining between them. Germline loops: CDR1 SGHTA, CDR2 FQGNSA. The CDR3 spans 17 residues. The CDR3 region is CASRSLRGLSSGNTIYV. Written as DNA, the CDR3 is TGTGCCAGCAGGTCACTACGAGGCTTAAGCTCTGGAAACACCATATATGTT.

This clone was found a few times. J is TRBJ2-7 and V is TRBV14; TRBD2 matches at 14 bases. The CDR3 loop spans 17 amino acids. Losses at the gene ends were 4 bases for V and 6 bases for J; bases not matched to a gene: 11. Per germline, CDR1 SGHDN and CDR2 FVKESK. The CDR3 DNA follows: TGTGCCAGCAGCCCTAGGACTAGCGGGAGGACGCCTGGCGAGCAGTACTTC. Protein sequence: CASSPRTSGRTPGEQYF.

The rearrangement links TRBV6-1 to TRBJ1-1; D not resolved. The CDR3 consists of 14 residues. Deletions cut 4 bases from V and 2 bases from J, with 11 bases between. CDR1 and CDR2 from the germline V gene are MNHNS and SASEGT. Written as DNA, the CDR3 is TGTGCCAGCAGTGTAACAGATTTTAACACTGAAGCTTTCTTT. Translated: CASSVTDFNTEAFF.

This chain uses TRBV7-8 with TRBJ1-1; 7 bases are a match to TRBD1. Per the germline V gene, CDR1 is SGHVS and CDR2 is FQNEAQ. This CDR3 is 13 amino acids long. J was trimmed by 10 bases and V by 3 bases; bases with no gene match: 8. As DNA, the CDR3 is TGTGCCAGCAGCTTGCAGGGGGGCAATGGAGCTTTCTTT. Protein product: CASSLQGGNGAFF.

V usage is TRBV29-1 and J usage is TRBJ2-2; 11 bases are shared with TRBD1. The CDR3 has 14 amino acids. Looked up from germline, CDR1 is SQVTM and CDR2 is ANQGSEA. The trim removed 6 bases at V and 6 bases at J, leaving 6 bases unmatched. The CDR3 sequence: CSVSGQGAAGELFF. As DNA, the CDR3 is TGCAGCGTCTCTGGACAGGGGGCCGCCGGGGAGCTGTTTTTT.

The V gene is TRBV27, the J gene TRBJ1-5, with TRBD1 matching 7 bases. Looked up from germline, CDR1 is MNHEY and CDR2 is SMNVEV (reference sequence). This CDR3 is 15 amino acids long. The trim removed 5 bases at V and 4 bases at J, leaving 8 bases unmatched. DNA for the CDR3: TGTGCCAGCAGTCTACAGGGGACTAGTAATCAGCCCCAGCATTTT. Protein sequence: CASSLQGTSNQPQHF.

The V gene is TRBV11-2, the J gene TRBJ1-1; no clear D gene. CDR1 SGHAT and CDR2 FQNNGV come from the germline V gene. The CDR3 has 13 residues. V was trimmed by 0 bases and J by 7 bases, leaving 9 bases between them. The CDR3 spells CASSLDQQLEAFF. CDR3 nucleotide sequence: TGTGCCAGCAGCTTAGATCAACAGCTTGAAGCTTTCTTT.